Below are 3 T cell receptor beta chains sequenced from a single sample in a study of CD8 T cells in ankylosing spondylitis. General observations from the study: About eight highly homologous variants made up a TCR beta motif that seemed to typify ankylosing spondylitis blood.

TCRdb re-derived calls from the 5' RACE reads in MiXCR, one entry per CDR3 protein. The table includes 700,000 to 1,000,000 distinct CDR3 sequences, approximately 10% detected once. Their antigens are not known. The sample was blood, either unsorted or a sorted T cell fraction (not recorded which). The receptors come from a male donor with ankylosing spondylitis.

This clonotype has ten or more counts. V is TRBV29-1 and J is TRBJ2-3; the match to TRBD2 covers 7 bases. The CDR3 is 12 amino acids. Germline CDR1 reads SQVTM; CDR2 reads ANQGSEA. Written as DNA, the CDR3 is TGCCGGGCCAGCGGGAATGGAGATACGCAGTATTTT. Translated, it gives CRASGNGDTQYF.

This chain connects TRBV7-2 to TRBJ2-5, with TRBD1 matching 7 bases. J gave up 5 bases and V 5 bases, and 8 bases lay outside the gene matches. CDR3 size: 14 residues. Germline CDR1 SGHTA, CDR2 FQGNSA. The CDR3 nucleotides read TGTGCCAGCAGCCGTCGAGGGGGCCTGGAGACCCAGTACTTC. Translating it yields CASSRRGGLETQYF.

This chain uses TRBV9 with TRBJ2-1; TRBD2 agrees at 7 bases. The CDR3 totals 14 residues. Unmatched junction bases numbered 8, after V lost 7 bases and J lost 4 bases. Looked up from germline, CDR1 is SGDLS and CDR2 is YYNGEE. The CDR3 spells CASGRGTAYNEQFF. The CDR3 coding sequence is TGTGCCAGCGGGCGGGGGACTGCTTACAATGAGCAGTTCTTC.